This T cell receptor (beta chain) appears in the sequencing data of a study of shared clonotypes between healthy human individuals. Subsets obtained from CD4+ cells comprised CD45RA+ naive and CD45RA-negative memory cells. The CDR3 totals 15 residues. The junction had 5 bases not matched to a gene; V was cut back by 6 bases and J by 0 bases. Germline CDR1 MNHNS, CDR2 SASEGT. Assay used: immunoSEQ multiplex PCR; TCRdb lists only in-frame clones, some missing. The sample yields just over 2,000,000 clones, roughly 95% seen once. This receptor was identified in a man aged 18 to 30 in good health. Sequenced input: naive CD4+ T cells sorted from blood. Subset in this sample: CD45RA+ positively selected. The chain joins TRBV6-1 to TRBJ1-5; TRBD1 matches at 7 bases. CDR3 protein: CASRRDSNSNQPQHF. For the CDR3, the DNA is TGTGCCAGCAGGAGGGACAGCAATAGCAATCAGCCCCAGCATTTT.